The sequence of this TCR beta chain was determined in a study of T cells in narcolepsy. Overall study context: Patients with NT1 or NT2 and healthy control donors were enrolled.

With 7 bases removed from V and 1 base from J, the gap between germline ends came to 13 bases. Germline V gene data show CDR1 as MRHNA and CDR2 as SNTAGT. The CDR3 totals 14 residues. Using immunoSEQ multiplex PCR, the repertoire was profiled, and TCRdb retains in-frame clones only, with some absent. The table shows some 30,000 clones, with 75% to 85% occurring only once. Regarding this clone: Its target is unknown.

General study results and limits: HCRT-specific and TRIB2-specific autoreactive clonotypes appeared among same-patient CSF and blood CD4+ clonotypes. Blood of same and different patients, but not healthy controls, reportedly held recurring autoreactive clonotypes. Some memory CD4+ repertoires had no autoreactive clone sequences.

Sequences were obtained from CD45RA- memory CD4+ T cells from PBMCs. The sequence derives from a human donor with narcolepsy. The rearrangement joins TRBV6-4 to TRBJ2-5, with D possibly TRBD2 on 6 matching bases. The CDR3 is CASTLTRVQETQYF. As DNA, the CDR3 is TGTGCCAGCACTCTGACTAGGGTCCAAGAGACCCAGTACTTC.